This passage covers 3 T cell receptor beta chains from one sample sequenced in a study of T cell changes during pregnancy in multiple sclerosis. Some clones are missing from TCRdb's copy, which holds only in-frame ones; the method was immunoSEQ multiplex PCR. In the table there are about 38,000 clones, around 92% of which are singletons. The starting material was CD8+ T cells from peripheral blood mononuclear cells, obtained in the third trimester of pregnancy. These receptors all stem from a female donor with multiple sclerosis, enrolled in a pregnancy study.

The rearrangement joins TRBV13 to TRBJ1-6, with 9 bases aligning to TRBD1. Germline values: CDR1 PRHDT, CDR2 FYEKMQ (reference sequence). The J segment lost 8 bases and the V segment lost 5 bases, leaving 4 bases of the junction unmatched. The CDR3 has 14 amino acids. This CDR3 is CASSPQGAHSPLHF. The CDR3 DNA reads as TGTGCCAGCAGCCCACAGGGGGCGCATTCACCCCTCCACTTT. Using reference TRBV13 and TRBJ1-6 for the parts outside the CDR3, the full variable domain is AAGVIQSPRHLIKEKRETATLKCYPIPRHDTVYWYQQGPGQDPQFLISFYEKMQSDKGSIPDRFSAQQFSDYHSELNMSSLELGDSALYFCASSPQGAHSPLHFGNGTRLTVT.

V and J are TRBV11-2 and TRBJ2-7; 7 bases are shared with TRBD2. After removal of 5 bases from V and 7 bases from J, the junction contained 11 bases not matched to a gene. The CDR3 spans 14 residues. Per the germline V gene, CDR1 is SGHAT and CDR2 is FQNNGV. CDR3 sequence reads: CASSGLRLAEEQYF. In nucleotides, the CDR3 is TGTGCCAGCAGCGGTCTGAGACTAGCAGAAGAGCAGTACTTC.

The chain joins TRBV7-2 to TRBJ2-7, with TRBD2 matching 8 bases. V lost 3 bases, J lost 4 bases, and 14 bases stayed unmatched. The CDR3 length is 17 residues. Germline assignment: CDR1 SGHTA and CDR2 FQGNSA. The CDR3 is CASSFDGRGNLGYEQYF. CDR3 sequence (DNA): TGTGCCAGCAGCTTTGACGGGAGGGGGAATCTTGGTTACGAGCAGTACTTC.